Shown below are 31 T cell receptor beta chains from a single sample sequenced in a study of T cell responses to AZD1222 COVID-19 vaccine. The data were produced by immunoSEQ multiplex PCR, yet TCRdb's version contains in-frame clones alone and is incomplete. The repertoire holds about 190,000 clones, with around 90% as singletons. The input for sequencing was peripheral blood, taken on day 0 of AZD1222 vaccination. The receptors were sampled from an adult in good health.

The V call is TRBV19, the J call TRBJ2-7; possible D gene TRBD2, 6 bases. The CDR3 has 16 amino acids. Trimming removed 6 bases at V and 0 bases at J, with 18 bases between. Germline CDR1 reads LNHDA; CDR2 reads SQIVND (reference sequence). CDR3 residues: CASSYIAGTASYEQYF. CDR3 nucleotides: TGTGCCAGTAGCTACATCGCCGGGACTGCCTCCTACGAGCAGTACTTC.

This clone came up once. This sequence joins TRBV7-2 and TRBJ2-7; D is undetermined. Germline CDR1 and CDR2: SGHTA and FQGNSA. CDR3 length: 13 amino acids. V shed 5 bases and J shed 6 bases, with 14 bases lying between them. CDR3 in amino acids: CASSLTTGPEQYF. In nucleotides, the CDR3 is TGTGCCAGCAGCCTTACTACCGGACCCGAGCAGTACTTC.

The chain employs TRBV7-9 and TRBJ1-2; D is undetermined. Trimming took 5 bases from V and 1 from J, leaving 11 bases between them. Germline assignment: CDR1 SEHNR and CDR2 FQNEAQ (reference sequence). The CDR3 contains 14 residues. In DNA form, the CDR3 reads TGTGCCAGCAGCCAGGACCCACTTAACTATGGCTACACCTTC. It encodes CASSQDPLNYGYTF.

This chain connects TRBV5-1 to TRBJ1-2, with unresolved D. Trimming took off 1 base at V and 3 bases at J, with 13 bases between the two ends. CDR1 is SGHRS and CDR2 is YFSETQ in the germline V gene. The length of the CDR3 is 15 residues. CDR3 sequence: CASSLYQSQHYGYTF. The CDR3 bases are TGCGCCAGCAGCTTGTATCAGAGCCAACACTATGGCTACACCTTC.

The gene calls are TRBV10-1 and TRBJ1-6, with TRBD1 matching 7 bases. The CDR3 has 15 amino acids. In germline, CDR1 is WNHNN, CDR2 SYGVQD (reference sequence). The trim removed 1 base at V and 6 bases at J, leaving 3 bases unmatched. The CDR3: CASSEYRQGNSPLHF. The CDR3 nucleotides read TGCGCCAGCAGTGAGTACAGACAGGGTAATTCACCCCTCCACTTT.

This chain joins TRBV5-8 and TRBJ2-7; D might be TRBD1 or TRBD2, each matching 5 bases. The germline V and J ends were trimmed by 4 bases and 5 bases, with 22 bases remaining between them. CDR3 length: 16 residues. The germline gives CDR1 SGHTS, CDR2 YDEGEE. The DNA of the CDR3 is TGTGCCAGCAGCCCCGGGACCCAGAGGGGTTTCGACGAGCAGTACTTC. Translated, it gives CASSPGTQRGFDEQYF.

The chain combines TRBV5-4 with TRBJ1-4, with 9 bases aligning to TRBD1. CDR1 is SGHNT and CDR2 is YYREEE in the germline V gene (reference sequence). V gave up 4 bases and J gave up 1 base; unmatched junction bases: 5. There are 16 residues in the CDR3. The CDR3 sequence is CASSVDRGGTNEKLFF. Here the CDR3 DNA reads TGTGCCAGCAGCGTGGACAGGGGTGGAACTAATGAAAAACTGTTTTTT.

The CDR3 region has the DNA TGTGCCAGCAGCATATCCGGGACAGGGGCTGGAAACACCATATATTTT. Its translation: CASSISGTGAGNTIYF. The chain couples TRBV7-2 to TRBJ1-3; TRBD1 matches at 10 bases. The length of the CDR3 is 16 residues. Germline V gives CDR1 SGHTA, CDR2 FQGNSA. V lost 5 bases to trimming and J lost 2 bases; unmatched junction nucleotides: 6.

The V and J genes are TRBV21-1 and TRBJ2-1; the D call in the table, TRBD2, was not verified against the DNA. TRBV21-1 is labeled a pseudogene. The CDR3 is made up of 17 amino acids. CDR3 sequence reads: CAKSKGLAGERENEQFF. DNA of the CDR3: TGTGCCAAAAGCAAGGGACTAGCGGGAGAGCGGGAAAATGAGCAGTTCTTC.

This clone has only one observation. The chain employs TRBV3-1 (or the pseudogene TRBV3-2) and TRBJ2-3; TRBD1 aligns across 9 bases. With 4 bases clipped from V and 3 bases from J, the junction kept 2 bases outside the gene matches. Germline V lookup: CDR1 LGHDT, CDR2 YNNKEL (reference sequence). This CDR3 spans 14 amino acids. CDR3 nucleotide sequence: TGTGCCAGCAGCCCTGGACAGGGGACAGATACGCAGTATTTT. It yields the protein CASSPGQGTDTQYF.

The chain combines TRBV11-2 with TRBJ2-7; D assignment may be TRBD1 or TRBD2 (5 bases each). Trimming removed 4 bases at V and 2 bases at J, with 21 bases between. The CDR3 consists of 17 residues. Germline values: CDR1 SGHAT, CDR2 FQNNGV. CDR3 sequence (DNA): TGTGCCAGCAGCTCCCCCCAGAGGGGCTCGTGGACCTACGAGCAGTACTTC. Translating gives CASSSPQRGSWTYEQYF.

The chain couples TRBV9 to TRBJ1-1; D ambiguous. CDR1 and CDR2 from the germline V gene are SGDLS and YYNGEE. Trimming took off 3 bases at V and 3 bases at J, with 15 bases between the two ends. This CDR3 is 15 amino acids long. The CDR3 DNA reads as TGTGCCAGCAGCGCGACTCGGGGTTCGGACACTGAAGCTTTCTTT. The encoded protein is CASSATRGSDTEAFF.

The chain links TRBV6-5 to TRBJ2-3; D gene unclear. The V and J ends lost 7 bases and 0 bases respectively, with 8 bases between them. From germline, CDR1 is MNHEY and CDR2 SVGAGI. This CDR3 spans 13 amino acids. CDR3 sequence reads: CASTQDSTDTQYF. CDR3 sequence (DNA): TGTGCCAGCACCCAGGATAGCACAGATACGCAGTATTTT.

V and J are TRBV6-5 and TRBJ1-2; 8 bases align to TRBD1. V was clipped by 7 bases and J by 8 bases; unmatched bases: 9. The germline V gene has CDR1 MNHEY and CDR2 SVGAGI. There are 13 residues in the CDR3. The CDR3 spells CASIHRGDRGYTF. In DNA, the CDR3 is TGTGCCAGCATTCACAGGGGGGACCGGGGCTACACCTTC.

This clone has a single count. This sequence joins TRBV19 and TRBJ1-5, with TRBD1 as a possible D gene (6 bases). This CDR3 spans 15 amino acids. The germline gives CDR1 LNHDA, CDR2 SQIVND (reference sequence). V was clipped by 5 bases and J by 9 bases, with 20 bases between them. The CDR3 DNA follows: TGTGCCAGTAGTGTTTACAGGGAAGGGGGACGGCCCCAGCATTTT. As protein: CASSVYREGGRPQHF. Full variable domain (missing parts from reference TRBV19 and TRBJ1-5): DGGITQSPKYLFRKEGQNVTLSCEQNLNHDAMYWYRQDPGQGLRLIYYSQIVNDFQKGDIAEGYSVSREKKESFPLTVTSAQKNPTAFYLCASSVYREGGRPQHFGDGTRLSIL.

The gene calls are TRBV5-6 and TRBJ2-6, with unresolved D. Germline assignment: CDR1 SGHDT and CDR2 YYEEEE. This CDR3 has 17 residues. V gave up 0 bases and J gave up 0 bases, with 10 bases separating them. Here the CDR3 DNA reads TGTGCCAGCAGCTTGGCGGGCAGCGCCTCTGGGGCCAACGTCCTGACTTTC. Protein product: CASSLAGSASGANVLTF.

A few counts support this clone. This chain connects TRBV21-1 to TRBJ2-1; TRBD1 is the table's D call, not checked against the DNA. TRBV21-1 is labeled a pseudogene. There are 16 residues in the CDR3. In DNA form, the CDR3 reads TGTGCCAGCAGCATTCTCCGGGGACAGATAAACAATGAGCAGTTCTTC. It codes for CASSILRGQINNEQFF.

V is TRBV7-9 and J is TRBJ2-1, with TRBD2 as a possible D gene (6 bases). In germline, CDR1 is SEHNR, CDR2 FQNEAQ (reference sequence). V lost 5 bases to trimming and J lost 2 bases, with 16 bases between them. CDR3 length equals 16 residues. CDR3 sequence reads: CASSPPGTQTYNEQFF. CDR3 DNA sequence: TGTGCCAGCAGCCCCCCCGGGACTCAAACCTACAATGAGCAGTTCTTC. The entire variable domain, with the rest obtained from reference TRBV7-9 and TRBJ2-1, is as follows: DTGVSQNPRHKITKRGQNVTFRCDPISEHNRLYWYRQTLGQGPEFLTYFQNEAQLEKSRLLSDRFSAERPKGSFSTLEIQRTEQGDSAMYLCASSPPGTQTYNEQFFGPGTRLTVL.

The chain uses TRBV27 and TRBJ1-3, with unresolved D. The length of the CDR3 is 18 residues. Trimming removed 6 bases at V and 0 bases at J, with 21 bases between. Germline loops: CDR1 MNHEY, CDR2 SMNVEV (reference sequence). CDR3 coding DNA: TGTGCCAGCAGCCCCGGACCATCAAAACTTTACTCTGGAAACACCATATATTTT. Translating gives CASSPGPSKLYSGNTIYF.

The chain joins TRBV5-4 to TRBJ1-2; D is perhaps TRBD1 (6 bases). This CDR3 has 15 amino acids. Germline V gene sequence: CDR1 SGHNT, CDR2 YYREEE (reference sequence). The germline V and J ends were trimmed by 4 bases and 3 bases, with 16 bases remaining between them. The CDR3 spells CASSPGGGQDYGYTF. For the CDR3, the DNA is TGTGCCAGCAGCCCCGGGGGGGGGCAAGACTATGGCTACACCTTC.

This rearrangement joins TRBV5-7 to TRBJ2-7; D may be TRBD1 (6 bases). TRBV5-7 is known as an ORF, though its function is uncertain. This CDR3 region has 16 residues. V dropped 2 bases and J dropped 3 bases, with 18 bases sitting between them. The DNA for the CDR3 is TGTGCCAGCAGCTTAGATAAAGACAGGATCCTCTACGAGCAGTACTTC. This codes for CASSLDKDRILYEQYF.

This clone came up once. The germline gene is not matched at one end of the junction; a read error may be the cause. V usage is TRBV27 and J usage is TRBJ2-2; maybe TRBD2 (5 bases). Germline V gives CDR1 MNHEY, CDR2 SMNVEV (reference sequence). This CDR3 has 16 residues. As DNA, the CDR3 is TGTGCCAGCAGTTTAGAGGGCCGTCCGAACACCGAGGAGCTGTTTTTT. It encodes CASSLEGRPNTEELFF.

CDR3 DNA: TGTGCCAGCAGCTCGTCGGTCTACGAGCAGTACTTC. It is translated as CASSSSVYEQYF. The gene calls are TRBV11-2 and TRBJ2-7, with no clear D. Trimming shortened V by 4 bases and J by 3 bases, and 7 bases separated the two germline ends. The CDR3 totals 12 residues. The V gene's germline CDR1 is SGHAT and CDR2 FQNNGV.

The chain recombines TRBV2 with TRBJ2-2; D not resolved. V lost 6 bases and J 1 base, leaving 9 bases between the germline ends. The CDR3 is 14 amino acids. CDR1 is SNHLY, CDR2 FYNNEI, per germline. As DNA, the CDR3 is TGTGCCAGCAGAGAAACACGGAACACCGGGGAGCTGTTTTTT. It yields the protein CASRETRNTGELFF.

The chain recombines TRBV2 with TRBJ2-4, with D possibly matching TRBD2 (6 bases). V dropped 8 bases and J dropped 7 bases, with 6 bases sitting between them. CDR3 length equals 10 residues. Germline CDR1 is SNHLY and CDR2 is FYNNEI. The CDR3 sequence is CASGGNIQYF. The CDR3 DNA reads TGTGCCAGCGGGGGGAACATTCAGTACTTC.

The chain couples TRBV5-4 to TRBJ1-1, with no clear D. There are 14 residues in the CDR3. CDR1 and CDR2 from the germline V gene are SGHNT and YYREEE (reference sequence). Trimming removed 6 bases from V and 1 base from J, with 13 bases in between. The CDR3 loop is CASTVRSGNTEAFF. As DNA, the CDR3 is TGTGCCAGCACCGTCCGTTCCGGGAACACTGAAGCTTTCTTT.

With regard to this clone: A clone one base away is much larger, so this may be a read error. V gene TRBV7-2 combines with J gene TRBJ1-4; D gene ambiguous. Trimming removed 5 bases from V and 0 bases from J, with 22 bases in between. Germline V CDR1 and CDR2: SGHTA, FQGNSA. The CDR3 has 19 amino acids. CDR3 coding DNA: TGTGCCAGCAGCCGGGAGCCTACCCTGTCCCTTGCAACTAATGAAAAACTGTTTTTT. It encodes CASSREPTLSLATNEKLFF.

The chain carries TRBV11-2 and TRBJ2-2; a weak D match, TRBD2 (6 bases). Trimming pared 3 bases from V and 0 bases from J, leaving 14 bases between. This CDR3 has 17 residues. Germline assignment: CDR1 SGHAT and CDR2 FQNNGV. Written as DNA, the CDR3 is TGTGCCAGCAGCTTTCGGGACGGGGGATCGAACACCGGGGAGCTGTTTTTT. It yields the protein CASSFRDGGSNTGELFF.

This chain connects TRBV13 to TRBJ1-6, with 8 bases fitting TRBD1. Germline CDR1 is PRHDT and CDR2 is FYEKMQ (reference sequence). After removal of 0 bases from V and 9 bases from J, the junction contained 7 bases not matched to a gene. The CDR3 consists of 16 residues. In DNA form, the CDR3 reads TGTGCCAGCAGCTTAGGCCAGGGGGCCTTCACTTCACCCCTCCACTTT. Protein sequence: CASSLGQGAFTSPLHF. Looking up the rest from reference TRBV13 and TRBJ1-6 gives the full variable domain: AAGVIQSPRHLIKEKRETATLKCYPIPRHDTVYWYQQGPGQDPQFLISFYEKMQSDKGSIPDRFSAQQFSDYHSELNMSSLELGDSALYFCASSLGQGAFTSPLHFGNGTRLTVT.

This rearrangement joins TRBV18 to TRBJ1-3, with 7 positions matching TRBD1. Germline V gene sequence: CDR1 KGHSH, CDR2 LQKENI. This CDR3 comprises 16 residues. The V and J ends lost 5 bases and 4 bases, in that order; junction bases with no gene match: 11. The CDR3 loop reads CASSASTGLGGNTIYF. CDR3 coding DNA: TGTGCCAGCTCAGCCTCGACAGGGTTGGGCGGAAACACCATATATTTT.

The CDR3 spells CASTALGGGAGETQYF. The CDR3 DNA sequence: TGCGCCAGCACAGCCCTCGGCGGGGGGGCCGGAGAGACCCAGTACTTC. The chain links TRBV5-1 to TRBJ2-5; 9 nucleotides agree with TRBD2. The CDR3 is 16 amino acids. V dropped 6 bases and J dropped 4; count of bases not matched to a gene: 13. Germline V gene lookup returns CDR1 SGHRS and CDR2 YFSETQ.